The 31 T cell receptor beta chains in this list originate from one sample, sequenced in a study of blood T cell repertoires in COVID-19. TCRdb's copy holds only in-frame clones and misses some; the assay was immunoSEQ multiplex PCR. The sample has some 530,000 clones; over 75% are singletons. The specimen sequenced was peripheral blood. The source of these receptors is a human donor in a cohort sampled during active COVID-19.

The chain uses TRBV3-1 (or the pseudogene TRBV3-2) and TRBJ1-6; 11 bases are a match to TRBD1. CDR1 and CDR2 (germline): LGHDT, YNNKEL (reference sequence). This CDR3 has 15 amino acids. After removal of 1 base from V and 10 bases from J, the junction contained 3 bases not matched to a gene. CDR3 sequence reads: CASSQGTGGESPLHF. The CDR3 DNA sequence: TGTGCCAGCAGCCAAGGGACAGGGGGCGAATCACCCCTCCACTTT.

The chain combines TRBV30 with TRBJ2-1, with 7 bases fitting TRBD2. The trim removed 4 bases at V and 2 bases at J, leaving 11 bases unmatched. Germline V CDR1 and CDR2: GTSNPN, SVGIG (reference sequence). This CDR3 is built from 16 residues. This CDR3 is CAWTGTGGGTYNEQFF. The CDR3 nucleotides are TGTGCCTGGACCGGAACGGGAGGAGGGACCTACAATGAGCAGTTCTTC.

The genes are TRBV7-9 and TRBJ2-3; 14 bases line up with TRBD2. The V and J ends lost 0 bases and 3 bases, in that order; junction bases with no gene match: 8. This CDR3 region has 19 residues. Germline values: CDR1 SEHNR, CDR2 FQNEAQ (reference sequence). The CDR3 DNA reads TGTGCCAGCAGCTTAGCCGGGACTAGCGGGAGAGGTATAACAGATACGCAGTATTTT. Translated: CASSLAGTSGRGITDTQYF.

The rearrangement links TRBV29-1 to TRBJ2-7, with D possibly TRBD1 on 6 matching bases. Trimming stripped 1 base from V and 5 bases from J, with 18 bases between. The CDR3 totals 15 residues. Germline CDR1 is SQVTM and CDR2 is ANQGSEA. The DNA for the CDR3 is TGCAGCGTTGAAGGGGGGCGGACAAGGGACCACGAGCAGTACTTC. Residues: CSVEGGRTRDHEQYF.

The CDR3 sequence is CASSVASGSSEQFF. Written as DNA, the CDR3 is TGTGCCAGCAGCGTGGCTAGCGGGAGTAGTGAGCAGTTCTTC. The J gene is TRBJ2-1, the V gene TRBV9; 10 bases map to TRBD2. Germline V gene data show CDR1 as SGDLS and CDR2 as YYNGEE. There are 14 residues in the CDR3. Germline trimming cut 2 bases from V and 9 bases from J; bases unmatched to any gene: 5.

The CDR3, as DNA: TGTGCCAGCCTCGAGGATACAGATACGCAGTATTTT. Translating gives CASLEDTDTQYF. The chain couples TRBV25-1 to TRBJ2-3; unclear D gene. Germline-derived CDR1 and CDR2 are MGHDK and SYGVNS. The CDR3 has 12 residues. The V end was cut by 8 bases, the J end by 3 bases, with 9 bases between.

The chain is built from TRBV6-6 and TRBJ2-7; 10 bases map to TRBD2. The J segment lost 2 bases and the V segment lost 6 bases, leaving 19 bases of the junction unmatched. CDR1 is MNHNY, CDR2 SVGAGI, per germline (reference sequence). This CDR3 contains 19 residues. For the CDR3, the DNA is TGTGCCAGCAGCTCCGGTTGGCAGTTGAGCGGGAGGGACCCCTACGAGCAGTACTTC. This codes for CASSSGWQLSGRDPYEQYF.

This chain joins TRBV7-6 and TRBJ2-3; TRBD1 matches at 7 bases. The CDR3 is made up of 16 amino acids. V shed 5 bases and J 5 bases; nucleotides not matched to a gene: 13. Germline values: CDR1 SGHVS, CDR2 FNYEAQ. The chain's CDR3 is CASSTPRQGGVDTQYF. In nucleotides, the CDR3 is TGTGCCAGCAGCACACCTCGACAGGGTGGCGTAGATACGCAGTATTTT.

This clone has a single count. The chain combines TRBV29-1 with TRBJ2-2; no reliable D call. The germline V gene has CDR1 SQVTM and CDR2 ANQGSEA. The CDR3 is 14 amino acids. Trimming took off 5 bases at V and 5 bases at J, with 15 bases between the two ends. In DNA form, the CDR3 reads TGCAGCGTTCCATCTATAGACTCTACCGGGGAGCTGTTTTTT. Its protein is CSVPSIDSTGELFF.

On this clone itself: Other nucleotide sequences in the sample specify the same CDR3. The CDR3 sequence: CASSRGGSNQPQHF. CDR3 sequence (DNA): TGTGCCAGCAGCCGGGGGGGCAGCAATCAGCCCCAGCATTTT. The gene calls are TRBV28 and TRBJ1-5; D might be TRBD1 (6 bases). This CDR3 is built from 14 residues. Trimming took 6 bases from V and 1 from J, leaving 10 bases between them. CDR1 and CDR2 (germline): MDHEN, SYDVKM.

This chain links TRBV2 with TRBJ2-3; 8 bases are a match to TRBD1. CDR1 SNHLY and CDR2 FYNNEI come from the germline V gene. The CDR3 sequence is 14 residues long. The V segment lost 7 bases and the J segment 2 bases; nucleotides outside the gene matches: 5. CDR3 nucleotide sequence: TGTGCCAGCATGGACAGGGTGCCCACAGATACGCAGTATTTT. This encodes CASMDRVPTDTQYF.

The CDR3 protein is CASSLVLARTDTQYF. In DNA form, the CDR3 reads TGTGCCAGCAGTTTAGTTCTAGCGCGCACAGATACGCAGTATTTT. The chain links TRBV28 to TRBJ2-3; D may be TRBD2 (6 bases). V lost 2 bases to trimming and J lost 1 base, with 10 bases between them. Germline V gives CDR1 MDHEN, CDR2 SYDVKM. The CDR3 spans 15 residues.

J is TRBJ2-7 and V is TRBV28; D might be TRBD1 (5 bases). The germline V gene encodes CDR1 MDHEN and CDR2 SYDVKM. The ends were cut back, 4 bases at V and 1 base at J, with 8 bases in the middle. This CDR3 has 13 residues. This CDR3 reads CASSSTASYEQYF. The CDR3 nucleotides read TGTGCCAGCAGTTCGACAGCATCCTACGAGCAGTACTTC.

The DNA of the CDR3 is TGTGCCACCAGCAGGGGGAGAGCCGGGCAAGGGGAGACCCAGTACTTC. Translation gives CATSRGRAGQGETQYF. V gene TRBV15 combines with J gene TRBJ2-5; D may be TRBD2 (5 bases). Germline lookup yields CDR1 LNHNV and CDR2 YYDKDF (reference sequence). This CDR3 is built from 16 residues. V was clipped by 3 bases and J by 5 bases, with 19 bases between them.

CDR3 loop: CASSLDGGPYNEQFF. As DNA, the CDR3 is TGTGCCAGCAGCTTAGACGGGGGGCCTTACAATGAGCAGTTCTTC. The V gene is TRBV7-2, the J gene TRBJ2-1, with D tentatively TRBD2 (7 bases). The CDR3 is 15 amino acids. Germline values: CDR1 SGHTA, CDR2 FQGNSA. The V end lost 1 base, the J end lost 4 bases, and 11 bases lay between the germline ends.

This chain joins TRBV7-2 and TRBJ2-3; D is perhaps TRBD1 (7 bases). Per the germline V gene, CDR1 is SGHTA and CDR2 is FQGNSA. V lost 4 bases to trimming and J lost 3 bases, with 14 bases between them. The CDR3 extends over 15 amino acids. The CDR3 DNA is TGTGCCAGCAGCTCAGGGGGGTGGGGAACAGATACGCAGTATTTT. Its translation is CASSSGGWGTDTQYF.

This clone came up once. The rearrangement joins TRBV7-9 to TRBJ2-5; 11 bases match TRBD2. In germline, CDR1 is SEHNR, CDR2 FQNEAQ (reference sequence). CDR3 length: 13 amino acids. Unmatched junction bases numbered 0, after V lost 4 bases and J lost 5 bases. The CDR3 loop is CASSSSGRETQYF. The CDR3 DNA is TGTGCCAGCAGCTCTAGCGGGAGGGAGACCCAGTACTTC.

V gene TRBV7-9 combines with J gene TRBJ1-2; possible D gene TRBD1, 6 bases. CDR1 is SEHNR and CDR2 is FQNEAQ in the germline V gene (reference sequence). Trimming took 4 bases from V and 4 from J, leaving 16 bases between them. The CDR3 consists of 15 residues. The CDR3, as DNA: TGTGCCAGCAGCTATACAGGGCCCCCCGCCTATGGCTACACCTTC. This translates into CASSYTGPPAYGYTF.

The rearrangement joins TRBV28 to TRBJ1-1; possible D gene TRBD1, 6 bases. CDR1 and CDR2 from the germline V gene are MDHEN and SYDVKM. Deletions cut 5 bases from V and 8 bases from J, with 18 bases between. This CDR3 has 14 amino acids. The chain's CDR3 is CASSPPDSEREAFF. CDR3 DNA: TGTGCCAGCAGTCCCCCGGACAGCGAACGAGAAGCTTTCTTT.

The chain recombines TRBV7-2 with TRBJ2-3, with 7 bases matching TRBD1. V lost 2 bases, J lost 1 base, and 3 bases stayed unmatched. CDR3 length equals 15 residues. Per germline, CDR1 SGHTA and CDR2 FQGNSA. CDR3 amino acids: CASSLSGQGTDTQYF. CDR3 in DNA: TGTGCCAGCAGCTTATCCGGACAGGGCACAGATACGCAGTATTTT.

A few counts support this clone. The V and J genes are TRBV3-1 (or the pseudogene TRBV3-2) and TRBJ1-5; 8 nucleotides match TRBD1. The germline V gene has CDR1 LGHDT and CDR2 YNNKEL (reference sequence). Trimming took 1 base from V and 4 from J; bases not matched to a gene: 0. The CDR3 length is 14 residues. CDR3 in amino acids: CASSQGQGNQPQHF. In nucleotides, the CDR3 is TGTGCCAGCAGCCAAGGACAGGGGAATCAGCCCCAGCATTTT.

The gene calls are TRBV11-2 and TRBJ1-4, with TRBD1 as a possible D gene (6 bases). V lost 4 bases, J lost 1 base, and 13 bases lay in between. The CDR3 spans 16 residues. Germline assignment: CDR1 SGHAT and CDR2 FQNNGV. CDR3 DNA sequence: TGTGCCAGCAGCTGGGGTGGGACACGAACTAATGAAAAACTGTTTTTT. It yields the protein CASSWGGTRTNEKLFF.

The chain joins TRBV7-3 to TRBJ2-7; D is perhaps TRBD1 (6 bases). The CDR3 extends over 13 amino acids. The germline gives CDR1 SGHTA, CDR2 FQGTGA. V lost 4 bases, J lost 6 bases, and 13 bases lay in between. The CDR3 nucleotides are TGTGCCAGCAGCTCCAGGGGACGGGGCGAGCAGTACTTC. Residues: CASSSRGRGEQYF.

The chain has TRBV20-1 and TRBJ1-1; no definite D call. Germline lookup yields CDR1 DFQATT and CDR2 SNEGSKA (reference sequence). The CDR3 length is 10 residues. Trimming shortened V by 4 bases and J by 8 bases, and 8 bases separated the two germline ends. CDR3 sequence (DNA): TGCAGTGCTACTAAGACAGAAGCTTTCTTT. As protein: CSATKTEAFF.

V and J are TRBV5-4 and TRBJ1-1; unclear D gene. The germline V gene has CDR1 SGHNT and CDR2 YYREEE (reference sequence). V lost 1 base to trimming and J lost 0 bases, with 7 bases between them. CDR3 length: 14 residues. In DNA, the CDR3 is TGTGCCAGCAGCTTGTACGGGTTGAACACTGAAGCTTTCTTT. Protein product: CASSLYGLNTEAFF.

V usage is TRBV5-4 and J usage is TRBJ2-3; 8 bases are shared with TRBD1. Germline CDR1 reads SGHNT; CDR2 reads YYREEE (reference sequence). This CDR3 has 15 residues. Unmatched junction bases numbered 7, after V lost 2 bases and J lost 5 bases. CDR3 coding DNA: TGTGCCAGCAGCTTTCCAGGGGGCAGGGTAGATACGCAGTATTTT. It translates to CASSFPGGRVDTQYF.

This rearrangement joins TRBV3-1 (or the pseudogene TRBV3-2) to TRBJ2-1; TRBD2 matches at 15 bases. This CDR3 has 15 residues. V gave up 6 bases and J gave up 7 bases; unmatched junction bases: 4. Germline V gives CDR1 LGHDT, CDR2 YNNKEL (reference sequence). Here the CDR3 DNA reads TGTGCCAGCAGGGGGACTAGCGGGAGGATTAATGAGCAGTTCTTC. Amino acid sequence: CASRGTSGRINEQFF.

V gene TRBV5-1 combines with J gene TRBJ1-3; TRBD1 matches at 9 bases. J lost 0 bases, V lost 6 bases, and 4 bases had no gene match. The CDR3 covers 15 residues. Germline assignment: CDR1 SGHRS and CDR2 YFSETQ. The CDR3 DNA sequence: TGCGCCAGCAAGGGGACAGGGACCTCTGGAAACACCATATATTTT. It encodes CASKGTGTSGNTIYF.

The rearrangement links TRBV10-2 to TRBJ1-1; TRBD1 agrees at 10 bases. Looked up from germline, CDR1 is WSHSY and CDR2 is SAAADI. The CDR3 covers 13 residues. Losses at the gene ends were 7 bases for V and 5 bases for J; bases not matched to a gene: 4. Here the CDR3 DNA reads TGCGCCAGCATGGGGACAGGGGCTACTGAAGCTTTCTTT. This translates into CASMGTGATEAFF.

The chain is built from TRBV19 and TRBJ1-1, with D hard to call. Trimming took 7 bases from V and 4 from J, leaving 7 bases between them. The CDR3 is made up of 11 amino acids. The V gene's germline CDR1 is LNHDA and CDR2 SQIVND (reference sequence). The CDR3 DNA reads TGTGCCAGTAAGAGGGCCACTGAAGCTTTCTTT. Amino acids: CASKRATEAFF. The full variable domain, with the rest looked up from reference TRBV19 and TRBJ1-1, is DGGITQSPKYLFRKEGQNVTLSCEQNLNHDAMYWYRQDPGQGLRLIYYSQIVNDFQKGDIAEGYSVSREKKESFPLTVTSAQKNPTAFYLCASKRATEAFFGQGTRLTVV.

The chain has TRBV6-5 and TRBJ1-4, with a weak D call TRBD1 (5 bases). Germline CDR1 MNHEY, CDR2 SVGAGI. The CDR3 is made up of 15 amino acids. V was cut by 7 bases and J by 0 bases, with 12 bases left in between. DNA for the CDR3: TGTGCCAGCAACCCGACAGTTCCAACTAATGAAAAACTGTTTTTT. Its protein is CASNPTVPTNEKLFF.